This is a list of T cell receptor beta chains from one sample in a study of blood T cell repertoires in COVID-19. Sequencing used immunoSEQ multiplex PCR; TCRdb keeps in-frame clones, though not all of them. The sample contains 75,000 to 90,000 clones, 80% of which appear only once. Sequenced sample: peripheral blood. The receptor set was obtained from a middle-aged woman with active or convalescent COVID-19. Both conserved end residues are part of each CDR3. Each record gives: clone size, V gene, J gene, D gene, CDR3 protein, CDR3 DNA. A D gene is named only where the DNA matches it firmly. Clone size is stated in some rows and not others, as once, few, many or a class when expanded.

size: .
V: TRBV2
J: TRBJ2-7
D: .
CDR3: CASSLTGSYEQYF
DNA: TGTGCCAGCAGTCTGACAGGTTCCTACGAGCAGTACTTC

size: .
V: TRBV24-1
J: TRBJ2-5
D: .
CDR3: CATSDAEGFPRETQYF
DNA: TGTGCCACCAGTGATGCCGAGGGTTTCCCTAGGGAGACCCAGTACTTC

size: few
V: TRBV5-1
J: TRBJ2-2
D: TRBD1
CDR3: CASTQRFGTGNTGELFF
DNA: TGCGCCAGCACCCAGCGTTTCGGGACAGGGAACACCGGGGAGCTGTTTTTT

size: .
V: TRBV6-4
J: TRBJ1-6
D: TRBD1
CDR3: CASSDRDRGSSSYNSPLHF
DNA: TGTGCCAGCAGTGACCGCGACAGGGGCTCAAGCTCCTATAATTCACCCCTCCACTTT

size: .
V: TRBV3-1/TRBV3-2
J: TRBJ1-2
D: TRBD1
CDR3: CASSQDDRANYGYTF
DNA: TGTGCCAGCAGCCAAGACGACAGGGCTAACTATGGCTACACCTTC

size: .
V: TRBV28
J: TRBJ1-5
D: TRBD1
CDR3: CASSPGQGRQPQHF
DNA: TGTGCCAGCAGTCCTGGACAGGGACGGCAGCCCCAGCATTTT

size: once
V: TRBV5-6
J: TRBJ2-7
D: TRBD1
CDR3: CASSFNPGQGSYEQYF
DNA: TGTGCCAGCAGCTTCAACCCGGGACAGGGGTCCTACGAGCAGTACTTC

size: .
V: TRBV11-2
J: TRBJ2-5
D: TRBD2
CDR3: CASSFGGLTETQYF
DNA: TGTGCCAGCAGCTTTGGGGGACTAACAGAGACCCAGTACTTC

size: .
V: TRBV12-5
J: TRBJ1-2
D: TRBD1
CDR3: CASGLSSTGTGGYTF
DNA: TGTGCTAGTGGTTTGTCCTCGACAGGGACGGGGGGCTACACCTTC

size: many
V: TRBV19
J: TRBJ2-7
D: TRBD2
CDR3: CASSLSTSGYEQYF
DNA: TGTGCCAGTAGTCTCTCCACTAGCGGCTACGAGCAGTACTTC

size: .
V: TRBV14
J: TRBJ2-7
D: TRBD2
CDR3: CASSQGFSGGRSEQYF
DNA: TGTGCCAGCAGCCAAGGGTTCTCGGGAGGCCGTAGCGAGCAGTACTTC

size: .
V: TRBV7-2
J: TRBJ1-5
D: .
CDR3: CASSLIPEWSQPQHF
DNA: TGTGCCAGCAGCTTAATCCCTGAGTGGAGCCAGCCCCAGCATTTT

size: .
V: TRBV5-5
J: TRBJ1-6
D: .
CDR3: CASSLDRRQNNSPLHF
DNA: TGTGCCAGCAGCTTGGATAGAAGACAAAATAATTCACCCCTCCACTTT

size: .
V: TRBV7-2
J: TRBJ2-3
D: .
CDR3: CASSLQGSTDTQYF
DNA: TGTGCCAGCAGCTTACAGGGTAGCACAGATACGCAGTATTTT

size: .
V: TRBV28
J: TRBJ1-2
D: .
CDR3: CASSLARNYGYTF
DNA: TGTGCCAGCAGTTTGGCCAGAAACTATGGCTACACCTTC

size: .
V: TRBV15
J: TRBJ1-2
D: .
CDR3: CATSRGQAGFYGYTF
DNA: TGTGCCACCAGCAGAGGGCAGGCTGGGTTCTATGGCTACACCTTC

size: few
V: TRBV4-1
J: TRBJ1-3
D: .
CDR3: CASSQEKTAGGNTIYF
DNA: TGCGCCAGCAGCCAAGAAAAAACAGCCGGTGGAAACACCATATATTTT

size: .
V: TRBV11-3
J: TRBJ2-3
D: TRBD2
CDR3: CASSPTPWLAGDTQYF
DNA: TGTGCCAGCAGCCCTACTCCCTGGCTAGCGGGAGATACGCAGTATTTT

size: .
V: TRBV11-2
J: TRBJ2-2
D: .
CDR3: CASSLEWASTGELFF
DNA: TGTGCCAGCAGCTTAGAGTGGGCGTCGACCGGGGAGCTGTTTTTT

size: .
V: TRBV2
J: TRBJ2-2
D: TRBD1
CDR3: CASSQDRVGTGELFF
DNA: TGTGCCAGCAGCCAGGACAGGGTTGGCACCGGGGAGCTGTTTTTT

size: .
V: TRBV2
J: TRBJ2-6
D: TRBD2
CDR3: CASSGLAGGANVLTF
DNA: TGTGCCAGCAGTGGGCTAGCGGGCGGGGCCAACGTCCTGACTTTC

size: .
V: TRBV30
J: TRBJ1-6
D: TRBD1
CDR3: CALGPGGNSPLHF
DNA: TGTGCCCTGGGTCCAGGGGGGAATTCACCCCTCCACTTT

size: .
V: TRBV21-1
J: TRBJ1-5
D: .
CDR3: CASPLVDRVNQPQHF
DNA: TGTGCCAGCCCCCTGGTGGACAGGGTGAATCAGCCCCAGCATTTT

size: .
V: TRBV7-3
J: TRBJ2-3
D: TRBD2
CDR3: CASSSGLAGGTDTQYF
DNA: TGTGCCAGCAGCTCGGGCCTAGCGGGAGGGACAGATACGCAGTATTTT

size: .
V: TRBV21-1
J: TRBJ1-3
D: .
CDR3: CASSKNSGNTIYF
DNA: TGTGCCAGCAGCAAAAACAGTGGAAACACCATATATTTT

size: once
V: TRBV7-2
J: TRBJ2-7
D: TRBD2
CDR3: CASSLNPYLAGVSEQYF
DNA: TGTGCCAGCAGCTTAAACCCTTACCTGGCGGGAGTATCCGAGCAGTACTTC

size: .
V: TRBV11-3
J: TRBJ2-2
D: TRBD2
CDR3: CASSLDLAGGTGELFF
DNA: TGTGCCAGCAGCTTAGATCTAGCGGGAGGGACCGGGGAGCTGTTTTTT

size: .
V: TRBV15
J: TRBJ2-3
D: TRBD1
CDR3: CATSRGIDRGPTDTQYF
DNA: TGTGCCACCAGCAGAGGTATCGACAGGGGGCCGACAGATACGCAGTATTTT

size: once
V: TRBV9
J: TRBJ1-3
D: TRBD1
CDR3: CASSVGTAKRLSGNTIYF
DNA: TGTGCCAGCAGCGTTGGGACAGCGAAGAGGCTCTCTGGAAACACCATATATTTT

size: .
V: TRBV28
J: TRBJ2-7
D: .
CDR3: CASTTTIQGYEQYF
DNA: TGTGCCAGCACCACTACTATACAGGGTTACGAGCAGTACTTC

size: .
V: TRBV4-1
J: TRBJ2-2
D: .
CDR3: CASSQVGTGYTGELFF
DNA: TGCGCCAGCAGCCAAGTAGGTACGGGATACACCGGGGAGCTGTTTTTT

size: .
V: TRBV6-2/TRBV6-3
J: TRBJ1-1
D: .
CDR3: CASSFSPRAGSGIMNTEAFF
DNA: TGTGCCAGCAGTTTCTCCCCCCGGGCGGGGTCCGGAATTATGAACACTGAAGCTTTCTTT

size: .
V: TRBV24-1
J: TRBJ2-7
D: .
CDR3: CATSGGQTETYEQYF
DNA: TGTGCCACCAGCGGAGGACAGACGGAAACCTACGAGCAGTACTTC

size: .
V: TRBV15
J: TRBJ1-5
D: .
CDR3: CATSRGGSNSNQPQHF
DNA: TGTGCCACCAGCAGAGGTGGTAGTAATAGCAATCAGCCCCAGCATTTT

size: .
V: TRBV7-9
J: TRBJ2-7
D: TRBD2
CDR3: CASSLARGTSGRAYEQYF
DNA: TGTGCCAGCAGCTTAGCGAGAGGGACTAGCGGGAGGGCGTACGAGCAGTACTTC

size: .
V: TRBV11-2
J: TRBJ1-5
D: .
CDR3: CASSAGVYSNQPQHF
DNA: TGTGCCAGCAGCGCCGGGGTCTATAGCAATCAGCCCCAGCATTTT

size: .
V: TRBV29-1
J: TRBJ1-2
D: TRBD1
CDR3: CSVEGVDRGPATYGYTF
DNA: TGCAGCGTTGAAGGGGTTGACAGGGGGCCCGCCACTTATGGCTACACCTTC

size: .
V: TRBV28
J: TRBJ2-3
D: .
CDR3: CASSWGGSSTDTQYF
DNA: TGTGCCAGCTCCTGGGGCGGATCTAGCACAGATACGCAGTATTTT

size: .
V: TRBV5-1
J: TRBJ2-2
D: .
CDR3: CASSLGHSTGELFF
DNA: TGCGCCAGCAGCTTGGGGCACAGCACCGGGGAGCTGTTTTTT

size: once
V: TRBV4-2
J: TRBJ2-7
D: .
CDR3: CASSQDGWSSYEQYF
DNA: TGTGCCAGCAGCCAAGACGGCTGGAGCTCCTACGAGCAGTACTTC

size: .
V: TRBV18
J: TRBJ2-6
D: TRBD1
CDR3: CASSLTGSGANVLTF
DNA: TGTGCCAGCTCACTGACAGGGTCTGGGGCCAACGTCCTGACTTTC

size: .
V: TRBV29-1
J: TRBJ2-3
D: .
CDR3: CSVASNTDTQYF
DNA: TGCAGCGTGGCATCAAACACAGATACGCAGTATTTT

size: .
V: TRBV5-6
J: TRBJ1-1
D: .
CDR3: CASSVLDRIGTEAFF
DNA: TGTGCCAGCAGCGTACTAGACAGGATTGGGACTGAAGCTTTCTTT

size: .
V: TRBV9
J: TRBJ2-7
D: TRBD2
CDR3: CASSVEGAGGPNEQYF
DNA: TGTGCCAGCAGCGTAGAAGGAGCGGGGGGGCCCAACGAGCAGTACTTC

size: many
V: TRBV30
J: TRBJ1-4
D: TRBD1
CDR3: CAWSGGQGAKLFF
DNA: TGTGCCTGGAGTGGAGGACAGGGGGCAAAACTGTTTTTT

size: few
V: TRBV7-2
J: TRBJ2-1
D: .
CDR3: CASSLFVSEQYNEQFF
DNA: TGTGCCAGCAGCTTATTCGTCTCTGAACAATACAATGAGCAGTTCTTC

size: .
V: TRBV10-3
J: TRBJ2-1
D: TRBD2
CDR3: CAISATLGTSGYNEQFF
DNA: TGTGCCATCAGTGCCACCCTGGGGACTAGCGGTTACAATGAGCAGTTCTTC

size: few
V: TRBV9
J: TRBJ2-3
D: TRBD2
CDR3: CASSVVAGGGTQYF
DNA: TGTGCCAGCAGCGTAGTGGCGGGGGGAGGTACGCAGTATTTT

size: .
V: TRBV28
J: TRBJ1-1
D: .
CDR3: CASSLWGPNRDAFF
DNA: TGTGCCAGCAGTTTGTGGGGCCCAAACAGGGATGCTTTCTTT